A selection of T cell receptor beta chains follows, all from one sample in a study of post-analysis software for immune sequencing data. TCRdb re-analysed the PCR reads in MiXCR, keeping a single row per CDR3 protein. Of approximately 350,000 distinct CDR3 sequences in the sample, around 33% were seen once. The source material was blood. Receptor source: a girl aged 10-17 years with multiple sclerosis. The conserved cysteine and the conserved F or W are not part of the CDR3 here. D genes are given only for firm matches.

j_call v_call d_call cdr3_aa
TRBJ2-3 TRBV13 TRBD1 ASSLRRDRGRADTQY
TRBJ2-4 TRBV7-8 TRBD2 ASSLPWASGENIQY
TRBJ2-2 TRBV13 - ASGIEGGVNTGELF
TRBJ2-2 TRBV10-1 - ASSEIGPGELF
TRBJ2-3 TRBV18 - ASSPNTGSTDTQY
TRBJ2-7 TRBV20-1 - SARDRSYEQY
TRBJ2-5 TRBV9 - ASSSRNSPETQY
TRBJ2-1 TRBV7-2 - ASSLVVGGEQF
TRBJ2-3 TRBV4-3 - ASSQAPIDTQY
TRBJ2-1 TRBV13 - ASSLGPGSEQF
TRBJ2-3 TRBV24-1 - ATSFDRSDTQY
TRBJ1-5 TRBV7-2 TRBD1 ASSQQTFRQGNYQPQH
TRBJ1-1 TRBV10-3 - AISDGWKNTEAF
TRBJ2-1 TRBV4-1 TRBD2 ASSQPTGRSYNEQF
TRBJ2-7 TRBV7-9 - ASSPSPDSSYEQY
- TRBV12-3/TRBV12-4 - ASSVSAGLEQY
TRBJ2-7 TRBV11-2 TRBD1 ASSYLGQFYEQY
TRBJ1-5 TRBV29-1 - SVEEGVGQPQH
TRBJ2-2 TRBV9 - ASSFGTVNTGELF
TRBJ2-3 TRBV20-1 TRBD2 SANSLAGGADTQY
TRBJ1-1 TRBV5-1 TRBD1 ASSTGTGTEAF
TRBJ2-7 TRBV20-1 TRBD1 SARVRTGGFSSYEQY
TRBJ2-7 TRBV7-6 TRBD1 ASSLGQGVYEQY
TRBJ2-7 TRBV12-3/TRBV12-4 - ASTLREGSYEQY
TRBJ2-5 TRBV7-2 - ASSLASYLETQY
TRBJ2-7 TRBV20-1 - SAGLSGGDEQY
TRBJ2-7 TRBV3-1 TRBD2 ASSSAGLAGNYEQY
TRBJ1-5 TRBV28 TRBD1 ASRMGQGANQPQH
TRBJ2-3 TRBV11-3 TRBD2 ASSLRGSGGGQY
TRBJ2-5 TRBV10-3 TRBD2 AISPTSGGEETQY
TRBJ2-5 TRBV11-2 TRBD2 ASSRLAGGETQY
- TRBV7-7 - ASRQPIGTQY
TRBJ2-2 TRBV4-1 TRBD1 ASSRDRDAGELF